What follows are 17 T cell receptor beta chains derived from one specimen sequenced in a study of blood T cells in healthy people across ages. A second PCR, run for roughly 7 to 11 cycles, used a sample-barcoded 5' primer plus a J-beta primer mix. TCRdb called the 5' RACE reads again in MiXCR, with one record for every CDR3 protein. The data show approximately 1.5 million distinct CDR3 sequences, less than 45% seen once. Sequences were obtained from blood. These receptors were obtained from a woman between 18 and 30 years old in good health.

V usage is TRBV7-9 and J usage is TRBJ1-4; D is unclear. V was pared by 3 bases and J by 7 bases, with 18 bases between. This CDR3 contains 16 residues. CDR1 is SEHNR, CDR2 FQNEAQ, per germline (reference sequence). The CDR3 DNA is TGTGCCAGCAGCTTTTACAGCGCCCCAACCGCTGAAAAACTGTTTTTT. This gives the protein CASSFYSAPTAEKLFF. Based on the CDR3 plus reference TRBV7-9 and TRBJ1-4, the full variable domain is DTGVSQNPRHKITKRGQNVTFRCDPISEHNRLYWYRQTLGQGPEFLTYFQNEAQLEKSRLLSDRFSAERPKGSFSTLEIQRTEQGDSAMYLCASSFYSAPTAEKLFFGSGTQLSVL.

The J gene is TRBJ2-5, the V gene TRBV7-9; 10 nucleotides align to TRBD2. The germline V gene encodes CDR1 SEHNR and CDR2 FQNEAQ (reference sequence). The CDR3 runs 15 residues. V was clipped by 8 bases and J by 5 bases; unmatched bases: 11. This CDR3 is CASLASGSNWETQYF. DNA for the CDR3: TGTGCCAGCCTGGCTAGCGGGAGTAATTGGGAGACCCAGTACTTC.

The chain recombines TRBV12-5 with TRBJ1-6; D gene ambiguous. CDR3 length equals 14 residues. V was shortened by 1 base and J by 8 bases, with 9 bases between the two germline ends. Germline V gene data show CDR1 as LGHNT and CDR2 as FRNRAP. CDR3 DNA sequence: TGTGCTAGTGGTTTGGGAAACCCTTATTCACCCCTCCACTTT. The encoded protein is CASGLGNPYSPLHF.

The J gene is TRBJ2-3, the V gene TRBV5-1; D is possibly TRBD2 (6 bases). Germline CDR1 and CDR2: SGHRS and YFSETQ. V was trimmed by 4 bases and J by 2 bases, leaving 17 bases between them. The CDR3 is 16 residues long. The CDR3 bases are TGCGCCAGCAGCCTATCCGGGACTTCAAACACAGATACGCAGTATTTT. This gives the protein CASSLSGTSNTDTQYF. Full variable domain (outside the CDR3, taken from reference TRBV5-1 and TRBJ2-3): KAGVTQTPRYLIKTRGQQVTLSCSPISGHRSVSWYQQTPGQGLQFLFEYFSETQRNKGNFPGRFSGRQFSNSRSEMNVSTLELGDSALYLCASSLSGTSNTDTQYFGPGTRLTVL.

The sample holds a few counts of this clonotype. The rearrangement uses TRBV7-9 and TRBJ1-2, with D maybe TRBD1 (6 bases). The germline V gene has CDR1 SEHNR and CDR2 FQNEAQ (reference sequence). CDR3 size: 15 residues. V was clipped by 1 base and J by 4 bases, with 13 bases between them. For the CDR3, the DNA is TGTGCCAGCAGCTTAGGGGCAGGGGAAGTCTATGGCTACACCTTC. Translation gives CASSLGAGEVYGYTF.

This clonotype occurred once. The chain links TRBV28 to TRBJ2-5, with 11 bases lining up with TRBD2. The CDR3 spans 16 residues. Germline CDR1 is MDHEN and CDR2 is SYDVKM. V was pared by 4 bases and J by 11 bases, with 15 bases of the junction left unmatched. In nucleotides, the CDR3 is TGTGCCAGCAGTTCCTGGGGACTAGCGGCCGACAATGAGCAGTACTTC. It specifies CASSSWGLAADNEQYF.

The chain carries TRBV7-2 and TRBJ1-2; a weak D match, TRBD1 (6 bases). Germline lookup yields CDR1 SGHTA and CDR2 FQGNSA. V gave up 2 bases and J gave up 6 bases, with 10 bases separating them. The CDR3 has 13 amino acids. DNA for the CDR3: TGTGCCAGCAGCTTACAGGGGATGGATGGCTACACCTTC. This encodes CASSLQGMDGYTF. Full variable domain (rest looked up from reference TRBV7-2 and TRBJ1-2): GAGVSQSPSNKVTEKGKDVELRCDPISGHTALYWYRQSLGQGLEFLIYFQGNSAPDKSGLPSDRFSAERTGGSVSTLTIQRTQQEDSAVYLCASSLQGMDGYTFGSGTRLTVV.

This clonotype was observed a handful of times. This chain links TRBV7-2 with TRBJ2-3; 14 bases are shared with TRBD2. After removal of 5 bases from V and 4 bases from J, the junction contained 11 bases not matched to a gene. Per the germline V gene, CDR1 is SGHTA and CDR2 is FQGNSA. This CDR3 is 18 amino acids long. This CDR3 reads CASSVAGTSGGKADTQYF. For the CDR3, the DNA is TGTGCCAGCAGCGTCGCCGGGACTAGCGGGGGAAAAGCAGATACGCAGTATTTT.

A few counts support this clonotype. V and J are TRBV5-1 and TRBJ2-5; D unclear. Germline loops: CDR1 SGHRS, CDR2 YFSETQ. The CDR3 contains 14 residues. V shed 2 bases and J shed 3 bases, with 11 bases lying between them. In DNA form, the CDR3 reads TGCGCCAGCAGCTTCAACCGACCGGAAGAGACCCAGTACTTC. It is translated as CASSFNRPEETQYF. Full variable domain (remainder filled in from reference TRBV5-1 and TRBJ2-5): KAGVTQTPRYLIKTRGQQVTLSCSPISGHRSVSWYQQTPGQGLQFLFEYFSETQRNKGNFPGRFSGRQFSNSRSEMNVSTLELGDSALYLCASSFNRPEETQYFGPGTRLLVL.

The chain has TRBV4-3 and TRBJ2-2; D not certain. CDR3 length: 13 amino acids. In germline, CDR1 is LGHNA, CDR2 YSLEER. V shed 2 bases and J shed 7 bases, with 8 bases lying between them. The CDR3 DNA follows: TGCGCCAGCAGCCAAAGACTGAACGGGGAGCTGTTTTTT. Protein sequence: CASSQRLNGELFF.

There are many counts of this clonotype. The V gene is TRBV7-9, the J gene TRBJ2-7; D remains ambiguous. Germline CDR1 is SEHNR and CDR2 is FQNEAQ (reference sequence). The germline V and J ends were trimmed by 5 bases and 6 bases, with 14 bases remaining between them. This CDR3 is 13 amino acids long. The CDR3 region is CASSDIVLGEQYF. In DNA, the CDR3 is TGTGCCAGCAGCGACATAGTACTTGGCGAGCAGTACTTC.

This clonotype has a single count. The genes are TRBV4-3 and TRBJ2-1; D is possibly TRBD1 or TRBD2 (5 bases each). Germline V CDR1 and CDR2: LGHNA, YSLEER. This CDR3 spans 16 amino acids. Trimming took 4 bases from V and 10 from J, leaving 23 bases between them. The CDR3 region is CASSRRTGQGVNEQFF. In nucleotides, the CDR3 is TGCGCCAGCAGCCGGCGGACGGGGCAGGGTGTCAACGAGCAGTTCTTC.

The chain recombines TRBV27 with TRBJ2-1, with 7 nucleotides matching TRBD1. V shed 6 bases, J shed 0 bases, and the junction held 5 bases outside the gene matches. The germline gives CDR1 MNHEY, CDR2 SMNVEV (reference sequence). The CDR3 extends over 15 amino acids. The CDR3 spells CASSGDRDSYNEQFF. In DNA, the CDR3 is TGTGCCAGCAGCGGTGACAGGGACTCCTACAATGAGCAGTTCTTC.

This clonotype has just a few counts. The gene calls are TRBV29-1 and TRBJ1-2, with 12 nucleotides matching TRBD1. Per the germline V gene, CDR1 is SQVTM and CDR2 is ANQGSEA. This CDR3 comprises 13 residues. V dropped 4 bases and J dropped 8; count of bases not matched to a gene: 5. The CDR3 DNA reads as TGCAGCGTTGGGGACAGGGGGCTCCAGGGCTACACCTTC. This sequence encodes CSVGDRGLQGYTF.

The chain combines TRBV7-2 with TRBJ2-7, with D perhaps TRBD2 (6 bases). CDR3 size: 16 residues. V lost 1 base and J 0 bases, leaving 13 bases between the germline ends. In germline, CDR1 is SGHTA, CDR2 FQGNSA. The CDR3 DNA follows: TGTGCCAGCAGCTTAGTTGAACTAGCCCGCTCCTACGAGCAGTACTTC. Translating it yields CASSLVELARSYEQYF.

This chain uses TRBV20-1 with TRBJ2-2; no clear D gene. There are 16 residues in the CDR3. With 0 bases removed from V and 0 bases from J, the gap between germline ends came to 11 bases. Per the germline V gene, CDR1 is DFQATT and CDR2 is SNEGSKA (reference sequence). CDR3: CSARDLLLANTGELFF. CDR3 in DNA: TGCAGTGCTAGAGACCTCCTCCTAGCGAACACCGGGGAGCTGTTTTTT.

The V gene is TRBV6-5, the J gene TRBJ1-1; D not certain. This CDR3 contains 15 residues. The ends were cut back, 6 bases at V and 1 base at J, with 15 bases in the middle. Per the germline V gene, CDR1 is MNHEY and CDR2 is SVGAGI. The CDR3 region is CASRALVVRNTEAFF. The CDR3 nucleotides read TGTGCCAGCAGAGCATTGGTCGTTAGGAACACTGAAGCTTTCTTT.